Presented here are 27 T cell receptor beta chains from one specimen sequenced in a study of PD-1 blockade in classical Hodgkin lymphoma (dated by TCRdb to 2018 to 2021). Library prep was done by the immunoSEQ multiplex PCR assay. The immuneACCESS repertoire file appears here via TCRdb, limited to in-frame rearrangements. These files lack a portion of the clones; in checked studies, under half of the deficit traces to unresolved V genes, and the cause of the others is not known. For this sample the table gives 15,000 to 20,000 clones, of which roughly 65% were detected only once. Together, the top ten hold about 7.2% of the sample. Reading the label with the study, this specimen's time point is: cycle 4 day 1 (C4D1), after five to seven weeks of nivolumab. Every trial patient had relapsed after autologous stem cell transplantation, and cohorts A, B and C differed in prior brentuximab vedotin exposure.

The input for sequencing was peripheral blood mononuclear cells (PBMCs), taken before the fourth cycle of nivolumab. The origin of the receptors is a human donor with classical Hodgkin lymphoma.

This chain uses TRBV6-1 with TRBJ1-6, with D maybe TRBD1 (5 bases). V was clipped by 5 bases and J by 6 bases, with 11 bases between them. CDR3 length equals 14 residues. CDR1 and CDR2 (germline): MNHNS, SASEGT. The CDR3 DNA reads TGTGCCAGCAGTCGAGCAGGGCGTAATTCACCCCTCCACTTT. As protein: CASSRAGRNSPLHF.

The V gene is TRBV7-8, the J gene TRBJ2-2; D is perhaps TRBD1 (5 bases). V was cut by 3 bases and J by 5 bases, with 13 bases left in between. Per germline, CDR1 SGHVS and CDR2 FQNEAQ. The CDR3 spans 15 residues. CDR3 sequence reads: CASSLGQGWTGELFF. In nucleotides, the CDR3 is TGTGCCAGCAGCTTGGGGCAGGGATGGACCGGGGAGCTGTTTTTT.

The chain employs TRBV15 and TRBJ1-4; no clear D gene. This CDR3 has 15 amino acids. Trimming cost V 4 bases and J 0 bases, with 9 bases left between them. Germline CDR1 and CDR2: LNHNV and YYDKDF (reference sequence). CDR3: CATSTLVSTNEKLFF. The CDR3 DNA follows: TGTGCCACCAGCACCCTAGTGTCAACTAATGAAAAACTGTTTTTT.

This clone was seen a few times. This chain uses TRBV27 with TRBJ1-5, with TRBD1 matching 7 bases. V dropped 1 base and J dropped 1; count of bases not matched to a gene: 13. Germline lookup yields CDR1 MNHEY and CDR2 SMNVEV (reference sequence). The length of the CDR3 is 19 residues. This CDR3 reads CASSLLGTVLGVSNQPQHF. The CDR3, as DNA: TGTGCCAGCAGTTTATTGGGGACAGTCCTTGGGGTGAGCAATCAGCCCCAGCATTTT.

DNA of the CDR3: TGTGCCAGCAGTCCGCGGGGGTTTAGCGATAATTCACCCCTCCACTTT. Amino acids: CASSPRGFSDNSPLHF. V is TRBV27 and J is TRBJ1-6; possibly TRBD1 for D (5 bases). The CDR3 is 16 residues long. Germline CDR1 and CDR2: MNHEY and SMNVEV (reference sequence). With 5 bases removed from V and 5 bases from J, the gap between germline ends came to 16 bases.

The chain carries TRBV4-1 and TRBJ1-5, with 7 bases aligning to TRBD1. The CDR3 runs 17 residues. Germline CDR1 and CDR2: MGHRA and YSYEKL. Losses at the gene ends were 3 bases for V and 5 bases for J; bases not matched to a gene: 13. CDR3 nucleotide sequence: TGCGCCAGCAGCCAGGGACAGCGGGGGCTGGTCGATCAGCCCCAGCATTTT. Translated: CASSQGQRGLVDQPQHF.

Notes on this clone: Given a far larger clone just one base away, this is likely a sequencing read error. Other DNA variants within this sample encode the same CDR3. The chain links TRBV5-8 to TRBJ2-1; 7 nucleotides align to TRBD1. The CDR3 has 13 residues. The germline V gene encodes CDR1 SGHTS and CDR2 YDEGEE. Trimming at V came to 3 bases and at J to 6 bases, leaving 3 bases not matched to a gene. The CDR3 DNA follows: TGTGCCAGCAGCTGGGGGACAGTCAATGAGCAGTTCTTC. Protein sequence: CASSWGTVNEQFF.

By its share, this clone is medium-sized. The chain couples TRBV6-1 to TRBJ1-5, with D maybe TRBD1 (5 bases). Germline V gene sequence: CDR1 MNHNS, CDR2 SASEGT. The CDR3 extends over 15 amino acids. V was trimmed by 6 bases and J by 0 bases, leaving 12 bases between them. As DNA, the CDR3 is TGTGCCAGCAGCTTACAGGTATATAGCAATCAGCCCCAGCATTTT. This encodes CASSLQVYSNQPQHF.

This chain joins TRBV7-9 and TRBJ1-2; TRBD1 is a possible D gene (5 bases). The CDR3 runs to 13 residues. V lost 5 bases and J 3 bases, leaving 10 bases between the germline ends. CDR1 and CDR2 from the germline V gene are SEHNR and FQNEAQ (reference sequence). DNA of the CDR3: TGTGCCAGCAGCCTGGGACGGTACTATGGCTACACCTTC. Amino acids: CASSLGRYYGYTF.

The CDR3 loop is CASSVARQGPYGYTF. DNA of the CDR3: TGTGCCAGCAGCGTAGCCCGACAGGGGCCCTATGGCTACACCTTC. The chain uses TRBV9 and TRBJ1-2; 8 positions agree with TRBD1. The CDR3 totals 15 residues. With V trimmed by 0 bases and J by 4 bases, 5 bases remained unmatched. The germline V gene encodes CDR1 SGDLS and CDR2 YYNGEE.

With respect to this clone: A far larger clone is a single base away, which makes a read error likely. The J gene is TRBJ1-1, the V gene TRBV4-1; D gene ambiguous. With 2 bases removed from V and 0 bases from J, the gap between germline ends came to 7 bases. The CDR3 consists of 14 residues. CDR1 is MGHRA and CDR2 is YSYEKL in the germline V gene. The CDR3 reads CASSQSQMNTEAFF. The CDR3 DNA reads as TGCGCCAGCAGCCAAAGCCAGATGAACACTGAAGCTTTCTTT.

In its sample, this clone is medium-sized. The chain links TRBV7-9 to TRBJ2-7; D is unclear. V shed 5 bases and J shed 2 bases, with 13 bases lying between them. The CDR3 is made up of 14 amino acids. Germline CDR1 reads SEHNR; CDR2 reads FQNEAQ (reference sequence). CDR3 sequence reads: CASSQPFDAYEQYF. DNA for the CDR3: TGTGCCAGCAGCCAACCCTTCGACGCCTACGAGCAGTACTTC.

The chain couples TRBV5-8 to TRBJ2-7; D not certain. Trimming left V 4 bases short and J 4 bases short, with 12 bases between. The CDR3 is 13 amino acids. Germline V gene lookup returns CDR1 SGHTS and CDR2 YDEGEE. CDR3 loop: CASSQDFEYEQYF. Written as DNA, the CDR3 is TGTGCCAGCAGCCAAGATTTTGAGTACGAGCAGTACTTC.

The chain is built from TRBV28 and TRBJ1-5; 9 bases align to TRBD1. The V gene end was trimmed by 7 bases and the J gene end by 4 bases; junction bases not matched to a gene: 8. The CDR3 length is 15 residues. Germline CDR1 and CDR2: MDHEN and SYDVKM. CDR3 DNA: TGTGCCAGCACCCGGACAGGGGAATGGAATCAGCCCCAGCATTTT. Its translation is CASTRTGEWNQPQHF.

Here the CDR3 reads CASSVVDSGGNTIYF. The DNA for the CDR3 is TGTGCCAGCAGCGTAGTCGACAGCGGCGGAAACACCATATATTTT. V and J are TRBV9 and TRBJ1-3; maybe TRBD1 (5 bases). CDR1 SGDLS and CDR2 YYNGEE come from the germline V gene. V gave up 0 bases and J gave up 4 bases, with 11 bases separating them. The CDR3 runs to 15 residues.

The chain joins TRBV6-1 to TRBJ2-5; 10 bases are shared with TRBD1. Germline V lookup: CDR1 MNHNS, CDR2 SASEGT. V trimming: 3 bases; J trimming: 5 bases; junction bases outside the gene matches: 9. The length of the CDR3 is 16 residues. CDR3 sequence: CASSDPGDRGEETQYF. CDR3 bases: TGTGCCAGCAGTGATCCGGGGGACAGGGGAGAGGAGACCCAGTACTTC.

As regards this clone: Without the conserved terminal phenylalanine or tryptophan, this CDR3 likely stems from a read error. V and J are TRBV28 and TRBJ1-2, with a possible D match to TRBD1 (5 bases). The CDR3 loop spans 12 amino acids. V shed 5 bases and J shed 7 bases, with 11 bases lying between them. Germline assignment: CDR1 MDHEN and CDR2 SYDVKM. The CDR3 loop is CASSLQVSGYTL. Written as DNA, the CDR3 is TGTGCCAGCAGTCTACAGGTCTCTGGCTACACCCTC.

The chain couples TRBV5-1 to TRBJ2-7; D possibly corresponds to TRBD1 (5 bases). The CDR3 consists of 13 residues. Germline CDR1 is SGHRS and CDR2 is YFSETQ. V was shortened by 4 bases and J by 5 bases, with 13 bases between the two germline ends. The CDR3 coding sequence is TGCGCCAGCAGCCCGACAGTTGCCCACGAGCAGTACTTC. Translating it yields CASSPTVAHEQYF.

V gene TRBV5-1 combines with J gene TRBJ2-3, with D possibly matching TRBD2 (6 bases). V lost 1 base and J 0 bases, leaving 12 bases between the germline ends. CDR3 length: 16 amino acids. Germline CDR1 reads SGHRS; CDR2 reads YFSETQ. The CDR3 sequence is CASSLIQEGSTDTQYF. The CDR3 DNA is TGCGCCAGCAGCTTGATCCAGGAGGGCAGCACAGATACGCAGTATTTT.

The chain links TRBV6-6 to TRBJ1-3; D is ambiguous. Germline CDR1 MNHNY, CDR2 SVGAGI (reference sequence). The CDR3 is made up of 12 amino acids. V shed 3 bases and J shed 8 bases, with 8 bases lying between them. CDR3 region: CASSYQVDTIYF. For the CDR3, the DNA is TGTGCCAGCAGTTATCAAGTCGACACCATATATTTT.

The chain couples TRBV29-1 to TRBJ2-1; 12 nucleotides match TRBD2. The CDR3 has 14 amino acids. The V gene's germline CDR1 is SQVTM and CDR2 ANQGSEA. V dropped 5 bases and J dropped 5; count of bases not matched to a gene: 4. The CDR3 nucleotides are TGCAGCGTTAGACTAGCGGGAGCCAACAATGAGCAGTTCTTC. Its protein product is CSVRLAGANNEQFF.

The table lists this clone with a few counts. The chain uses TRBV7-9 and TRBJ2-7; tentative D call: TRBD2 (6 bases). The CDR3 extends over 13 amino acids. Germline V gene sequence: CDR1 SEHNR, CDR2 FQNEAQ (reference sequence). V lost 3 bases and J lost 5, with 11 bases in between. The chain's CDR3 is CASSLAGRDEQYF. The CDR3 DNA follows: TGTGCCAGCAGCTTGGCGGGACGCGACGAGCAGTACTTC.

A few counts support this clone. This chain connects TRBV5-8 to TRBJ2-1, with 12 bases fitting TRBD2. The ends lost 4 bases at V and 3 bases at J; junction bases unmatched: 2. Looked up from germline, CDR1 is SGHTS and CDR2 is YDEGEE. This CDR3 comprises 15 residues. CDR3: CASSASGRGYNEQFF. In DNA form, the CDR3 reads TGTGCCAGCAGCGCTAGCGGGAGGGGCTACAATGAGCAGTTCTTC.

The CDR3 DNA is TGTGCCAGCAGCTTTGGGGGGATCCGCACAGATACGCAGTATTTT. Protein product: CASSFGGIRTDTQYF. The chain couples TRBV5-5 to TRBJ2-3; possible D gene TRBD2, 6 bases. Germline loops: CDR1 SGHKS, CDR2 YYEKEE (reference sequence). Trimming shortened V by 2 bases and J by 1 base, and 11 bases separated the two germline ends. The CDR3 consists of 15 residues.

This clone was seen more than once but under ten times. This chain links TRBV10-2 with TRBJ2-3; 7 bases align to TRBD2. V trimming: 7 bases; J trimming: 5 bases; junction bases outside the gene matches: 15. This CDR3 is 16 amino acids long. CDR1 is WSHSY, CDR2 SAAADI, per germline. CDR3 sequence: CASTEGAGEPEDTQYF. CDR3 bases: TGCGCCAGCACCGAAGGGGCGGGAGAGCCGGAAGATACGCAGTATTTT.

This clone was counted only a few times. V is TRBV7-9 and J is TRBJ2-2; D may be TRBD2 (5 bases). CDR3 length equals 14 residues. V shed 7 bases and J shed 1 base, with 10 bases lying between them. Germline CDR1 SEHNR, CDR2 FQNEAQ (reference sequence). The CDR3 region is CASTSSGNTGELFF. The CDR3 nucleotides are TGTGCCAGCACCTCAAGCGGGAACACCGGGGAGCTGTTTTTT.

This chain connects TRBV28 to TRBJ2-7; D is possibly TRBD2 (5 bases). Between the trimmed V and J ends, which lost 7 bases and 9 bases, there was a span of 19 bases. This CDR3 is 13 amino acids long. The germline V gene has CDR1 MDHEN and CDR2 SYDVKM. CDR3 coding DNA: TGTGCCAGCACTAAGGCCACTAGTGTGGCGCAGTACTTC. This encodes CASTKATSVAQYF.